This T cell receptor beta chain was documented in a study of T-cell memory formation after mild COVID-19. Points from the study as a whole: Clonal second-wave expansions that peaked on day 37 had unconfirmed SARS-CoV-2 specificity.

This clonotype came up a few times. Its antigen is not known. The germline V gene has CDR1 LGHNA and CDR2 YSLEER. Trimming removed 4 bases from V and 8 bases from J, with 17 bases in between. The CDR3 has 14 residues. MiXCR, applied by TCRdb to the 5' RACE reads, yields one record per CDR3 protein. The sample lists fewer than 95,000 distinct CDR3 sequences; about 15% were seen once. Input material: PBMCs or a T cell subset sorted from them (not recorded which). This chain joins TRBV4-3 and TRBJ1-1; D remains ambiguous. This TCR was sampled from a man aged 18 to 30 who had mild COVID-19 (a few samples of this study predate the infection). Cell type and time point are not known. The CDR3 coding sequence is TGCGCCAGCAGCCCAGACCCTTACGCCCGGGAAGCTTTCTTT. Residues: CASSPDPYAREAFF.